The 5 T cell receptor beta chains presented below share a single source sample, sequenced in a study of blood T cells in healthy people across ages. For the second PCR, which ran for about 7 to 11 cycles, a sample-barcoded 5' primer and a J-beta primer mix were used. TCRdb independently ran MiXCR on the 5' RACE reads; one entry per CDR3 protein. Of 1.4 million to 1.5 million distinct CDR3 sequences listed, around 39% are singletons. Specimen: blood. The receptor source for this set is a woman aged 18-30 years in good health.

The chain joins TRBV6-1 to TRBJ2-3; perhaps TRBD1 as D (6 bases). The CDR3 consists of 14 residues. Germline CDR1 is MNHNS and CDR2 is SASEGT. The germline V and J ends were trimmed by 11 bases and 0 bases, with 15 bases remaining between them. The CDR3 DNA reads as TGTGCCGGGGGCCGGGGAACTAGCACAGATACGCAGTATTTT. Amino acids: CAGGRGTSTDTQYF.

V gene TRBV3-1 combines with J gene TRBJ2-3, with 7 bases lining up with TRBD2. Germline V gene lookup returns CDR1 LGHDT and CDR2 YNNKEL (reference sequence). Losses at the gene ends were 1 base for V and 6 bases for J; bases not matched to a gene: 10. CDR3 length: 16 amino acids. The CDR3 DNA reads TGTGCCAGCAGCCAAGTCGTTGCGGGAGTAAGGGATACGCAGTATTTT. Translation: CASSQVVAGVRDTQYF.

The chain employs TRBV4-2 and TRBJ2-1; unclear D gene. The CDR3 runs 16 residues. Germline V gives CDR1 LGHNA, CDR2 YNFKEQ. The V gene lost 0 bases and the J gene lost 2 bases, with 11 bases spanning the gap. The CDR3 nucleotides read TGTGCCAGCAGCCAAGATCTGCTTAAAACCTACAATGAGCAGTTCTTC. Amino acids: CASSQDLLKTYNEQFF.

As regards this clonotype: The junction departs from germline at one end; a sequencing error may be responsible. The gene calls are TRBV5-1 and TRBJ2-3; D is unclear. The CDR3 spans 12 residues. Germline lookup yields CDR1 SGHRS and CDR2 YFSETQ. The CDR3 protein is CVSSPGEDTQYF. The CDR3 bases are TGCGTCAGCAGCCCGGGTGAGGATACGCAGTATTTT.

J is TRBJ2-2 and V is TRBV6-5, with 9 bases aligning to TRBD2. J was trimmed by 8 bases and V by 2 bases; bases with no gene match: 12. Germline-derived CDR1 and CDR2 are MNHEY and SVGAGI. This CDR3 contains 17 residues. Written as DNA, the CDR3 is TGTGCCAGCAGTTACGCACTAGCGGGCCAAATCCGAGGGGAGCTGTTTTTT. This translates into CASSYALAGQIRGELFF.